This T cell receptor beta chain was documented in a study of blood T cell repertoires in COVID-19. Study background: Whether acute or convalescent, the COVID-19 samples came from the United States, Italy and Spain. PBMCs, B-cell-depleted T cells, or T cells provided the cDNA or gDNA that made up the material.

Germline CDR1 reads SGHVS; CDR2 reads FQNEAQ. J lost 7 bases, V lost 5 bases, and 14 bases had no gene match. CDR3 length: 16 amino acids. Authors' analysis steps: Cell counts per sample came from amplifying reference gene primers. Profiled with immunoSEQ multiplex PCR; TCRdb holds only in-frame clones, not every one. That table furnishes V, J and clone size, whereas the DNA furnished D and trimming. The sample contains 120,000 to 150,000 clones, 88% of which appear only once. The sequence derives from a human donor in a cohort sampled during active COVID-19. The rearrangement joins TRBV7-8 to TRBJ1-2, with TRBD1 identical over 9 bases. The sample was peripheral blood. This CDR3 is CASSIGDRVGIFGYTF. CDR3 in DNA: TGTGCCAGCAGCATAGGGGACAGGGTGGGGATTTTTGGCTACACCTTC.